This TCR beta chain was found in a study of Ad26.COV2.S vaccination and SARS-CoV-2 variants. Germline CDR1 is ENHRY and CDR2 is SYGVKD. The CDR3 contains 13 residues. V was clipped by 5 bases and J by 7 bases, with 14 bases between them. As for treatment: around 19 received Ad26.COV2.S at low or high dose, single or two shots; about 5 received placebo; per-sample allocation not given. Day 63 after the first vaccine or placebo injection was the time point for sampling. Whoever gave the sample was an adult aged 18-55 years in Boston. As for this clone: Its antigen is unidentified.

Study results and limitations: Substantial breadth in spike-specific CD8+ and CD4+ T cell responses was reportedly seen after vaccination.

The repertoire was sequenced with immunoSEQ multiplex PCR; TCRdb's copy has only in-frame clones and lacks some. Among about 420,000 clones, more than 75% were seen once, and the ten largest hold around 3.6%. The sequence derives from a person between 18 and 59 years old who received the Ad26.COV2.S COVID-19 vaccine or a placebo. V usage is TRBV10-3 and J usage is TRBJ1-1, with D unclear. The starting material was peripheral blood, obtained in a trial of Ad26.COV2.S vaccine versus placebo. CDR3 DNA sequence: TGTGCCATCAGTCCCGGACGGTTGGGTGAAGCTTTCTTT. It codes for CAISPGRLGEAFF.